This T cell receptor beta chain derives from a study of T cells after yellow fever vaccination. The V end was cut by 0 bases, the J end by 3 bases, with 12 bases between. The CDR3 loop spans 15 amino acids. Germline-derived CDR1 and CDR2 are SGHRS and YFSETQ. For TCR, cDNA came from 5'RACE template switching, which added a universal primer site and UMIs. Using its own MiXCR run on the 5' RACE reads, TCRdb lists one record per CDR3 protein. The top ten clones hold 16% of a sample with more than 450,000 distinct CDR3 sequences, less than 25% of them seen once. This clonotype was found a few times. The TCR comes from a young man who received the YFV17D yellow fever vaccine. The chain links TRBV5-1 to TRBJ1-2; D is perhaps TRBD1 (6 bases). The sequenced sample was PBMCs, obtained 20 to 25 days after the first yellow fever vaccination. The CDR3: CASSLDGGPDYGYTF. In DNA form, the CDR3 reads TGCGCCAGCAGCTTGGATGGGGGCCCCGACTATGGCTACACCTTC.